A single sample gave rise to the 9 T cell receptor beta chains below, sequenced in a study of blood T cell repertoires in COVID-19. Data came from immunoSEQ multiplex PCR; TCRdb stores just in-frame clones and leaves some out. In the table there are approximately 220,000 clones, over 80% of which are singletons. The sequencing input was peripheral blood. The receptors were gathered from a man in his forties or fifties with acute or convalescent COVID-19.

The rearrangement uses TRBV7-9 and TRBJ1-6; 8 bases match TRBD1. The junction had 2 bases not matched to a gene; V was cut back by 6 bases and J by 10 bases. From germline, CDR1 is SEHNR and CDR2 FQNEAQ (reference sequence). The CDR3 is 12 residues long. The CDR3, as DNA: TGTGCCAGCAGGACAGGGGACTCACCCCTCCACTTT. This sequence encodes CASRTGDSPLHF.

The chain has TRBV7-2 and TRBJ2-5; a possible D gene is TRBD1 (5 bases). The CDR3 spans 15 residues. Germline V gene sequence: CDR1 SGHTA, CDR2 FQGNSA. Trimming removed 7 bases at V and 1 base at J, with 16 bases between. CDR3 DNA sequence: TGTGCCAGCACCCTCTATCCACAGGCCCAAGAGACCCAGTACTTC. Translation gives CASTLYPQAQETQYF.

Of note for this clone: Its ends do not fully match the called genes, so a read error is possible. The chain employs TRBV3-1 (or the pseudogene TRBV3-2) and TRBJ1-2; D is undetermined. This CDR3 is 16 amino acids long. Germline V gene data show CDR1 as LGHDT and CDR2 as YNNKEL (reference sequence). CDR3 DNA sequence: TGTGCCAGCAGCCAAGATAGTGTGACGGTTTACTATGGCTGCACCTTC. Its translation: CASSQDSVTVYYGCTF.

CDR3 nucleotides: TGTGCCAGTCGAGGCTCCCTCCCCCAGGGGCCTGGGGAGACCCAGTACTTC. Its protein product is CASRGSLPQGPGETQYF. V usage is TRBV19 and J usage is TRBJ2-5, with D perhaps matching TRBD1 (6 bases). This CDR3 contains 17 residues. Germline lookup yields CDR1 LNHDA and CDR2 SQIVND (reference sequence). V lost 8 bases and J 5 bases, leaving 27 bases between the germline ends.

CDR3 coding DNA: TGTGCCAGTACCAACAGGGGTGGTTCGCTCCCTGAAGCTTTCTTT. It yields the protein CASTNRGGSLPEAFF. This sequence joins TRBV19 and TRBJ1-1; TRBD1 matches at 7 bases. V shed 7 bases and J 6 bases; nucleotides not matched to a gene: 14. The CDR3 spans 15 residues. Germline V gene lookup returns CDR1 LNHDA and CDR2 SQIVND (reference sequence).

The chain combines TRBV12-3 or TRBV12-4 with TRBJ1-2, with TRBD1 matching over 7 bases. There are 13 residues in the CDR3. V shed 6 bases and J 6 bases; nucleotides not matched to a gene: 7. The CDR3 bases are TGTGCCAGCAGCTTACAGGGGAGCAATGGCTACACCTTC. Translating gives CASSLQGSNGYTF.

The V call is TRBV7-3, the J call TRBJ2-3; tentative D call: TRBD2 (6 bases). Germline lookup yields CDR1 SGHTA and CDR2 FQGTGA. Trimming pared 3 bases from V and 0 bases from J, leaving 10 bases between. CDR3 length equals 15 residues. The CDR3 coding sequence is TGTGCCAGCAGCTTTTTAAGCGGGAGCACAGATACGCAGTATTTT. Translation gives CASSFLSGSTDTQYF.

This clone has more than one count but fewer than ten. This chain links TRBV29-1 with TRBJ1-2, with 8 bases matching TRBD1. Per the germline V gene, CDR1 is SQVTM and CDR2 is ANQGSEA. This CDR3 contains 15 residues. Trimming took 6 bases from V and 2 from J; bases not matched to a gene: 11. CDR3 amino acids: CSVEAGTGKNYGYTF. The DNA for the CDR3 is TGCAGCGTGGAGGCCGGGACAGGAAAAAACTATGGCTACACCTTC.

CDR3 residues: CASSVEWREYNEQFF. The CDR3 coding sequence is TGTGCCAGCAGCGTAGAGTGGCGGGAGTACAATGAGCAGTTCTTC. The V and J genes are TRBV9 and TRBJ2-1; TRBD2 matches at 7 bases. The germline V gene has CDR1 SGDLS and CDR2 YYNGEE. The CDR3 loop spans 15 amino acids. Trimming cost V 0 bases and J 4 bases; bases outside gene matches: 4.